This entry describes one T cell receptor (beta chain). The protocol was immunoSEQ multiplex PCR, while the TCRdb copy is restricted to in-frame clones and leaves out a portion. The sample yields about 120,000 clones, around 87% seen once. This specimen comes from a study of control samples from healthy donors and cancer patients. The V end was cut by 7 bases, the J end by 13 bases, with 16 bases between. The CDR3 has 12 residues. The specimen sequenced was blood. The J gene is TRBJ1-4, the V gene TRBV12-3 or TRBV12-4; tentatively, D is TRBD1 (6 bases). This receptor was obtained from a man under 40 in good health. The CDR3 region is CASTTWGAGLFF. The CDR3 region has the DNA TGTGCCAGCACCACATGGGGGGCAGGACTGTTTTTT.